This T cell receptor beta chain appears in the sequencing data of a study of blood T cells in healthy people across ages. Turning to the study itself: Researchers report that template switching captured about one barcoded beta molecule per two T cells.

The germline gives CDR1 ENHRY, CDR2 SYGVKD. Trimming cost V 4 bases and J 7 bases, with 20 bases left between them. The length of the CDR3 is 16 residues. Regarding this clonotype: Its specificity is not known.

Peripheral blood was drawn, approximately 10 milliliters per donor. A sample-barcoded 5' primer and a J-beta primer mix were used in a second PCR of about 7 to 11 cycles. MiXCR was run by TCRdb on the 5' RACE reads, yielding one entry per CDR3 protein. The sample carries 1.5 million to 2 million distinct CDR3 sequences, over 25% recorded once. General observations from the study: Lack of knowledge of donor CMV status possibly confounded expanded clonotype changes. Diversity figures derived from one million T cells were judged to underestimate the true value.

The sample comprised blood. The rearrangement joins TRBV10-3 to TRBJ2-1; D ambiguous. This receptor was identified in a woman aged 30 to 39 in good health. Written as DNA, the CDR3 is TGTGCCATCAGTGGGCAGATTAGTCCAAGCCAGAATGAGCAGTTCTTC. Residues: CAISGQISPSQNEQFF.